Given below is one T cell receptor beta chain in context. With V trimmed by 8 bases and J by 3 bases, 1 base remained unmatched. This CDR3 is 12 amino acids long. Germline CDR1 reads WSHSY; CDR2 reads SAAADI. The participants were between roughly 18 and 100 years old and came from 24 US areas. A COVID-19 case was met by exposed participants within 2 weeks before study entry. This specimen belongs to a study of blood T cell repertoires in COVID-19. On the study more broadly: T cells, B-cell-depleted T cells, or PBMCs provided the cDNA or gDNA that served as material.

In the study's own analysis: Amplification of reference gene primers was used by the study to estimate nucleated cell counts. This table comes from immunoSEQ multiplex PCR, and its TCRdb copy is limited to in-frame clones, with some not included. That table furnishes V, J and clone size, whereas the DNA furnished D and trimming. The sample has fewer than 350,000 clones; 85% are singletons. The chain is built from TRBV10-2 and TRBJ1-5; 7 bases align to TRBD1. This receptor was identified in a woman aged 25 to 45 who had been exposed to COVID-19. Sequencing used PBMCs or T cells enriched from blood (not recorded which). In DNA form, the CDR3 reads TGCGCCAGCGGGACAGTCAATCAGCCCCAGCATTTT. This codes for CASGTVNQPQHF.